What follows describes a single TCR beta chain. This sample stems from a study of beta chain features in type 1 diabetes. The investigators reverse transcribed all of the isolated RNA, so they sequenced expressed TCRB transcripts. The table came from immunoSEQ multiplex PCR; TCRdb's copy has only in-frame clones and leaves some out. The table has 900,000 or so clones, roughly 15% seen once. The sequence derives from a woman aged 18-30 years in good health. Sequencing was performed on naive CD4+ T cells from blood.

Written as DNA, the CDR3 is TGCGCCAGCAGCCCCTCTCTGCGGGCTAACACTGAAGCTTTCTTT. Translated, it gives CASSPSLRANTEAFF. J is TRBJ1-1 and V is TRBV5-1; no definite D call. The ends were cut back, 4 bases at V and 2 bases at J, with 15 bases in the middle. The CDR3 has 15 amino acids. Germline lookup yields CDR1 SGHRS and CDR2 YFSETQ.